The clone carrying this TCR beta chain was seen only a few times. The TCR library protocol attached unique molecular identifiers to the individual cDNA molecules. TCRdb re-analysed the 5' RACE reads in MiXCR, keeping a single row per CDR3 protein. The sample records more than 95,000 distinct CDR3 sequences, around 14% being singletons. These data originate in a study of early T cells in non-severe SARS-CoV-2 infection. Study overall: Sequenced bulk RNA came from whole blood that was unsorted, and chains were unpaired.

From germline, CDR1 is LNHDA and CDR2 SQIVND (reference sequence). The ends were cut back, 7 bases at V and 2 bases at J, with 21 bases in the middle. There are 17 residues in the CDR3. The receptor was isolated from an adult who was a healthcare worker with PCR-confirmed SARS-CoV-2 infection or an uninfected control (not recorded which). The sequenced sample consisted of whole blood. V is TRBV19 and J is TRBJ2-1, with D possibly TRBD2 on 7 matching bases. The CDR3 here is CASKPTVGGGPYNEQFF. The CDR3 bases are TGTGCCAGTAAACCCACTGTAGGGGGGGGACCCTACAATGAGCAGTTCTTC.